These 21 T cell receptor beta chains were all obtained from the same sample, sequenced in a study of beta chain features in type 1 diabetes. Of the isolated RNA, all was reverse transcribed, and so the sequenced material was expressed TCRB transcripts. Clones were read by immunoSEQ multiplex PCR, and TCRdb kept only the in-frame ones, dropping some. The sample contains around 280,000 clones, about 8.5% of which appear only once. The sequenced sample was central memory CD4+ T cells from blood. All receptors come from a woman under 30 in good health.

The chain employs TRBV12-2 and TRBJ1-2. TRBV12-2 is described as a pseudogene. This CDR3 has 13 residues. Written as DNA, the CDR3 is TGTGCAAGTCGCTTACGTGCGGACTATGGCTACACCTTC. This translates into CASRLRADYGYTF.

This chain connects TRBV5-1 to TRBJ2-5; TRBD1 matches at 8 bases. Trimming cost V 3 bases and J 2 bases; bases outside gene matches: 6. There are 15 residues in the CDR3. CDR1 and CDR2 from the germline V gene are SGHRS and YFSETQ. The CDR3 is CASSSDRGPQETQYF. The CDR3 bases are TGCGCCAGCAGCTCTGACAGGGGCCCTCAAGAGACCCAGTACTTC.

The chain has TRBV10-3 and TRBJ1-5, with 8 nucleotides matching TRBD1. V gave up 2 bases and J gave up 4 bases; unmatched junction bases: 4. Germline V gene lookup returns CDR1 ENHRY and CDR2 SYGVKD. The CDR3 sequence is 15 residues long. The CDR3 DNA is TGTGCCATCAGTGAGGGACAGGGTCTAAATCAGCCCCAGCATTTT. This translates into CAISEGQGLNQPQHF.

The V gene is TRBV29-1, the J gene TRBJ1-1; no definite D call. CDR3 length: 11 amino acids. Per germline, CDR1 SQVTM and CDR2 ANQGSEA. Deletions cut 6 bases from V and 7 bases from J, with 12 bases between. The CDR3 spells CSVQSLNEAFF. The CDR3 coding sequence is TGCAGCGTCCAATCCCTAAATGAAGCTTTCTTT. Drawing the rest from reference TRBV29-1 and TRBJ1-1, the complete variable domain is SAVISQKPSRDICQRGTSLTIQCQVDSQVTMMFWYRQQPGQSLTLIATANQGSEATYESGFVIDKFPISRPNLTFSTLTVSNMSPEDSSIYLCSVQSLNEAFFGQGTRLTVV.

This clone has a handful of counts. The chain joins TRBV5-1 to TRBJ2-3; 7 bases fit TRBD1. This CDR3 comprises 13 residues. V gave up 4 bases and J gave up 4 bases; unmatched junction bases: 3. Germline assignment: CDR1 SGHRS and CDR2 YFSETQ. The CDR3 sequence: CASSDQGADTQYF. CDR3 nucleotides: TGCGCCAGCAGCGACCAGGGGGCAGATACGCAGTATTTT.

This chain links TRBV7-2 with TRBJ1-2, with D uncertain. CDR1 is SGHTA, CDR2 FQGNSA, per germline. V gave up 5 bases and J gave up 5 bases, with 12 bases separating them. The CDR3 length is 13 residues. This chain's CDR3 is CASSPSPEYGYTF. The CDR3 nucleotides are TGTGCCAGCAGCCCATCACCTGAATATGGCTACACCTTC.

The V gene is TRBV6-6, the J gene TRBJ2-1, with TRBD2 identical over 9 bases. V lost 8 bases, J lost 9 bases, and 8 bases stayed unmatched. Germline V gene data show CDR1 as MNHNY and CDR2 as SVGAGI (reference sequence). This CDR3 is built from 13 residues. In nucleotides, the CDR3 is TGTGCCAGCGGTAGAGCGGGAGGAGTTGAGCAGTTCTTC. The encoded protein is CASGRAGGVEQFF.

The chain links TRBV7-9 to TRBJ2-3; 9 bases agree with TRBD1. Germline V gene data show CDR1 as SEHNR and CDR2 as FQNEAQ (reference sequence). The V gene end was trimmed by 4 bases and the J gene end by 2 bases; junction bases not matched to a gene: 10. The CDR3 runs 17 residues. CDR3 loop: CASSSTMGQGYTDTQYF. In DNA form, the CDR3 reads TGTGCCAGCAGCTCAACAATGGGACAGGGATACACAGATACGCAGTATTTT.

The CDR3 DNA follows: TGTGCCAGCATCACTCCGGGAGGAGAGACCCAGTACTTC. Protein product: CASITPGGETQYF. The V gene is TRBV6-6, the J gene TRBJ2-5; 7 bases are a match to TRBD2. Germline assignment: CDR1 MNHNY and CDR2 SVGAGI (reference sequence). This CDR3 has 13 residues. The J segment lost 4 bases and the V segment lost 7 bases, leaving 6 bases of the junction unmatched.

This chain uses TRBV7-3 with TRBJ2-2; D ambiguous. Germline CDR1 SGHTA, CDR2 FQGTGA. The CDR3 loop spans 12 amino acids. V lost 2 bases and J 7 bases, leaving 5 bases between the germline ends. CDR3: CASSLYGGELFF. The DNA of the CDR3 is TGTGCCAGCAGCTTATACGGCGGGGAGCTGTTTTTT.

This clone was observed at least ten times. The rearrangement uses TRBV18 and TRBJ2-3, with a weak D call TRBD2 (6 bases). CDR3 length equals 13 residues. Germline loops: CDR1 KGHSH, CDR2 LQKENI. Trimming took off 5 bases at V and 6 bases at J, with 12 bases between the two ends. CDR3 bases: TGTGCCAGCTCATCGGGGGTTCAGGATACGCAGTATTTT. Translation: CASSSGVQDTQYF. The variable domain in full, with the rest retrieved from reference TRBV18 and TRBJ2-3, is NAGVMQNPRHLVRRRGQEARLRCSPMKGHSHVYWYRQLPEEGLKFMVYLQKENIIDESGMPKERFSAEFPKEGPSILRIQQVVRGDSAAYFCASSSGVQDTQYFGPGTRLTVL.

This clone was picked up a small number of times. The chain recombines TRBV19 with TRBJ2-2; D could derive from TRBD1 or TRBD2 (6 bases each). V gave up 7 bases and J gave up 6 bases, with 18 bases separating them. CDR3 length: 15 amino acids. Germline-derived CDR1 and CDR2 are LNHDA and SQIVND (reference sequence). In DNA, the CDR3 is TGTGCCAGTATCTCGAAGGGGGGAATTGCCGGGGAGCTGTTTTTT. Amino acid sequence: CASISKGGIAGELFF. The full variable domain, in which reference TRBV19 and TRBJ2-2 provide the parts outside the CDR3, is DGGITQSPKYLFRKEGQNVTLSCEQNLNHDAMYWYRQDPGQGLRLIYYSQIVNDFQKGDIAEGYSVSREKKESFPLTVTSAQKNPTAFYLCASISKGGIAGELFFGEGSRLTVL.

This chain links TRBV6-5 with TRBJ2-5; 11 bases line up with TRBD2. CDR1 and CDR2 (germline): MNHEY, SVGAGI. V shed 6 bases, J shed 9 bases, and the junction held 12 bases outside the gene matches. This CDR3 region has 15 residues. This CDR3 is CASRPDLAGGSPQYF. The CDR3, as DNA: TGTGCCAGCAGACCAGACCTAGCGGGGGGCTCCCCCCAGTACTTC.

In its sample, this clone was seen a few times. This sequence joins TRBV7-9 and TRBJ2-5; D assignment may be TRBD1 or TRBD2 (5 bases each). CDR1 SEHNR and CDR2 FQNEAQ come from the germline V gene (reference sequence). The V and J ends lost 4 bases and 0 bases respectively, with 12 bases between them. The CDR3 runs 15 residues. The CDR3 here is CASSSRDPDQETQYF. The CDR3 region has the DNA TGTGCCAGCAGCTCCCGGGACCCGGACCAAGAGACCCAGTACTTC.

The chain is built from TRBV28 and TRBJ1-1; weak D call: TRBD1 (6 bases). Germline CDR1 is MDHEN and CDR2 is SYDVKM. The V and J ends lost 5 bases and 11 bases respectively, with 15 bases between them. CDR3 length: 12 amino acids. CDR3 sequence reads: CASSIRGVDAFF. CDR3 DNA sequence: TGTGCCAGCAGTATAAGGGGGGTTGACGCTTTCTTT.

This chain uses TRBV7-2 with TRBJ2-5, with D perhaps matching TRBD1 (6 bases). Germline lookup yields CDR1 SGHTA and CDR2 FQGNSA. V was trimmed by 5 bases and J by 5 bases, leaving 15 bases between them. This CDR3 is 14 amino acids long. The CDR3 DNA is TGTGCCAGCAGCCAAGGGGGTGGGGTGGAGACCCAGTACTTC. This codes for CASSQGGGVETQYF.

This clone was seen more than once but under ten times. The chain recombines TRBV7-2 with TRBJ2-1; D is unclear. Between the trimmed V and J ends, which lost 3 bases and 3 bases, there was a span of 12 bases. In germline, CDR1 is SGHTA, CDR2 FQGNSA. CDR3 size: 15 residues. For the CDR3, the DNA is TGTGCCAGCAGCTTCATCCCACAAGGCTACAATGAGCAGTTCTTC. Its translation is CASSFIPQGYNEQFF.

This clone has just a few counts. The chain employs TRBV2 and TRBJ1-5, with no clear D. The CDR3 has 16 amino acids. V was trimmed by 0 bases and J by 0 bases, leaving 9 bases between them. Germline lookup yields CDR1 SNHLY and CDR2 FYNNEI. The DNA of the CDR3 is TGTGCCAGCAGTGAAGCCCAGCTCTATAGCAATCAGCCCCAGCATTTT. Encoded protein: CASSEAQLYSNQPQHF.

This clone was seen a handful of times. The chain is built from TRBV2 and TRBJ1-1, with TRBD1 as a possible D gene (6 bases). This CDR3 contains 14 residues. Germline V CDR1 and CDR2: SNHLY, FYNNEI. V was shortened by 3 bases and J by 0 bases, with 8 bases between the two germline ends. DNA of the CDR3: TGTGCCAGCAGTGATCAGGGGATGAACACTGAAGCTTTCTTT. It yields the protein CASSDQGMNTEAFF.

At least ten counts were recorded for this clone. The identical CDR3 is also encoded by other nucleotide sequences in the sample. The rearrangement links TRBV7-2 to TRBJ1-2; unclear D gene. Per germline, CDR1 SGHTA and CDR2 FQGNSA. The V gene lost 8 bases and the J gene lost 5 bases, with 12 bases spanning the gap. The CDR3 covers 12 residues. CDR3 residues: CASSRKGYGYTF. In DNA form, the CDR3 reads TGTGCCAGCTCTAGAAAGGGATATGGCTACACCTTC. Supplemented by reference TRBV7-2 and TRBJ1-2, the full variable domain reads GAGVSQSPSNKVTEKGKDVELRCDPISGHTALYWYRQSLGQGLEFLIYFQGNSAPDKSGLPSDRFSAERTGGSVSTLTIQRTQQEDSAVYLCASSRKGYGYTFGSGTRLTVV.

The chain recombines TRBV13 with TRBJ2-3, with TRBD2 matching over 8 bases. The trim removed 3 bases at V and 4 bases at J, leaving 3 bases unmatched. CDR3 length: 14 amino acids. Germline lookup yields CDR1 PRHDT and CDR2 FYEKMQ (reference sequence). The CDR3 DNA is TGTGCCAGCAGCTTTCGGCGGGGGGCAGATACGCAGTATTTT. This translates into CASSFRRGADTQYF.